A single sample gave rise to the 20 T cell receptor beta chains below, sequenced in a study of patients and donors after allogeneic stem cell transplantation. TCRdb fed the RT-PCR reads into MiXCR, producing one record per CDR3 protein. This table holds about 24,000 distinct CDR3 sequences, 25% to 35% found once. What was sequenced was blood, either unsorted or a sorted T cell fraction (not recorded which). These receptors originate from a human donor who was either an allogeneic HSCT recipient or a stem cell or donor lymphocyte infusion donor (not recorded which). It is not recorded whose cells these are; they may come from a transplant donor.

The chain joins TRBV4-1 to TRBJ1-2, with D maybe TRBD1 (5 bases). The germline V and J ends were trimmed by 0 bases and 8 bases, with 10 bases remaining between them. CDR1 is MGHRA, CDR2 YSYEKL, per germline. CDR3 length: 13 residues. CDR3 in amino acids: CASSQDAGRGYTF. As DNA, the CDR3 is TGCGCCAGCAGCCAAGATGCAGGGAGAGGCTACACCTTC.

About this clonotype: A much larger clone sits a single nucleotide away, making a read error possible. V is TRBV29-1 and J is TRBJ2-1; D gene uncertain. There are 12 residues in the CDR3. CDR1 SQVTM and CDR2 ANQGSEA come from the germline V gene. The V end lost 3 bases, the J end lost 6 bases, and 9 bases lay between the germline ends. The CDR3 loop reads CSVERHSNEQFF. The CDR3 bases are TGCAGCGTTGAGAGGCATAGCAATGAGCAGTTCTTC.

This clonotype was observed a few times. CDR3 residues: CASSGQGTNTEAFF. CDR3 coding DNA: TGCGCCAGCAGCGGACAGGGGACGAACACTGAAGCTTTCTTT. V gene TRBV5-1 combines with J gene TRBJ1-1; 9 nucleotides match TRBD1. Germline assignment: CDR1 SGHRS and CDR2 YFSETQ. This CDR3 has 14 amino acids. J lost 1 base, V lost 4 bases, and 2 bases had no gene match.

The CDR3 bases are TGTGCCAGCAGACTTTTAGGGGCCAACGTCCTGACTTTC. Protein product: CASRLLGANVLTF. This chain links TRBV6-5 with TRBJ2-6; no clear D gene. CDR1 and CDR2 (germline): MNHEY, SVGAGI. V dropped 6 bases and J dropped 4 bases, with 7 bases sitting between them. This CDR3 spans 13 amino acids.

This clonotype was recorded a few times. V usage is TRBV11-2 and J usage is TRBJ1-2; D call uncertain. CDR1 is SGHAT, CDR2 FQNNGV, per germline. The CDR3 loop spans 14 amino acids. Trimming removed 5 bases at V and 2 bases at J, with 12 bases between. The CDR3 sequence: CASSSSPSNYGYTF. In DNA form, the CDR3 reads TGTGCCAGCAGCAGTTCTCCGAGCAACTATGGCTACACCTTC. Together with reference TRBV11-2 and TRBJ1-2, the CDR3 gives the full variable domain: EAGVAQSPRYKIIEKRQSVAFWCNPISGHATLYWYQQILGQGPKLLIQFQNNGVVDDSQLPKDRFSAERLKGVDSTLKIQPAKLEDSAVYLCASSSSPSNYGYTFGSGTRLTVV.

This clonotype was seen a handful of times. The chain carries TRBV25-1 and TRBJ1-5, with 10 bases fitting TRBD1. Trimming removed 8 bases from V and 4 bases from J; junction bases left unmatched: 5. Germline loops: CDR1 MGHDK, CDR2 SYGVNS. The CDR3 length is 14 residues. The CDR3 region is CASGGTGVNQPQHF. CDR3 nucleotides: TGTGCCAGCGGAGGGACAGGGGTTAATCAGCCCCAGCATTTT.

The chain has TRBV4-3 and TRBJ2-1; possible D gene TRBD1, 6 bases. The CDR3 has 14 residues. The germline CDR1 and CDR2 sequences are LGHNA and YSLEER. The V gene lost 4 bases and the J gene lost 10 bases, with 17 bases spanning the gap. The CDR3, as DNA: TGCGCCAGCAGCCGCAGGGGAGTAAAAAAGGAGCAGTTCTTC. Its translation: CASSRRGVKKEQFF.

Remarks on this clonotype: Mismatch with germline at one junction end may stem from a read error. The chain carries TRBV28 and TRBJ2-3, with TRBD2 as a possible D gene (5 bases). CDR1 and CDR2 from the germline V gene are MDHEN and SYDVKM. The CDR3 has 13 amino acids. CDR3 in DNA: TGTGCCGTGATAGCGAGAAGCACAGATACGCTGTATTTT. It specifies CAVIARSTDTLYF.

This rearrangement joins TRBV20-1 to TRBJ1-5; 10 bases are shared with TRBD1. Germline V CDR1 and CDR2: DFQATT, SNEGSKA (reference sequence). V shed 5 bases and J 6 bases; nucleotides not matched to a gene: 4. The CDR3 consists of 13 residues. The CDR3 bases are TGCAGTGCTGGGACAGGGGTAAGTCAGCCCCAGCATTTT. Its translation is CSAGTGVSQPQHF.

The CDR3 coding sequence is TGTGCCAGCAGCCAAGTGGGACGGAACACTGAAGCTTTCTTT. Its translation: CASSQVGRNTEAFF. The chain employs TRBV4-2 and TRBJ1-1; D is perhaps TRBD1 (5 bases). Germline V CDR1 and CDR2: LGHNA, YNFKEQ. Trimming left V 1 base short and J 1 base short, with 7 bases between. The CDR3 spans 14 residues.

In this sample, this clonotype turned up many times. This chain uses TRBV4-2 with TRBJ1-2; the match to TRBD1 covers 8 bases. Per germline, CDR1 LGHNA and CDR2 YNFKEQ. The CDR3 length is 16 residues. Germline trimming cut 0 bases from V and 2 bases from J; bases unmatched to any gene: 5. The CDR3, as DNA: TGTGCCAGCAGCCAAGATGGACAGGGAGGGAACTATGGCTACACCTTC. Translated: CASSQDGQGGNYGYTF.

The CDR3 bases are TGTGCCAGCAGCCTGCAGGGTCCCACTGAAGCTTTCTTT. Amino acid sequence: CASSLQGPTEAFF. The rearrangement links TRBV7-3 to TRBJ1-1; a possible D gene is TRBD1 (5 bases). Trimming took off 5 bases at V and 4 bases at J, with 11 bases between the two ends. The germline gives CDR1 SGHTA, CDR2 FQGTGA. CDR3 size: 13 residues.

The chain joins TRBV7-8 to TRBJ2-5, with unresolved D. Germline V lookup: CDR1 SGHVS, CDR2 FQNEAQ. The CDR3 spans 14 residues. V lost 10 bases and J lost 0, with 15 bases in between. CDR3 bases: TGTGCCACCCCCCTAGACGGCCACCAAGAGACCCAGTACTTC. Protein: CATPLDGHQETQYF. Supplemented by reference TRBV7-8 and TRBJ2-5, the full variable domain reads GAGVSQSPRYKVAKRGQDVALRCDPISGHVSLFWYQQALGQGPEFLTYFQNEAQLDKSGLPSDRFFAERPEGSVSTLKIQRTQQEDSAVYLCATPLDGHQETQYFGPGTRLLVL.

The gene calls are TRBV20-1 and TRBJ1-5; no definite D call. Trimming removed 1 base from V and 7 bases from J, with 17 bases in between. This CDR3 has 15 residues. In germline, CDR1 is DFQATT, CDR2 SNEGSKA (reference sequence). CDR3 bases: TGCAGTGCTAGAGCCCTCATCGGAAGGGCCCAGCCCCAGCATTTT. It codes for CSARALIGRAQPQHF.

The chain has TRBV10-3 and TRBJ2-1; D is undetermined. The CDR3 is made up of 12 amino acids. Trimming left V 2 bases short and J 8 bases short, with 7 bases between. The germline V gene has CDR1 ENHRY and CDR2 SYGVKD. CDR3 DNA sequence: TGTGCCATCAGTGAGGTGAGGTATGAGCAGTTCTTC. It specifies CAISEVRYEQFF.

The CDR3 bases are TGCAGTGCTAGACTTCTCTCCGGGACAGCCCTACCGATGAACACTGAAGCTTTCTTT. Amino acid sequence: CSARLLSGTALPMNTEAFF. The V and J genes are TRBV20-1 and TRBJ1-1; 7 bases are shared with TRBD1. V gave up 2 bases and J gave up 0 bases; unmatched junction bases: 18. CDR3 length: 19 residues. CDR1 DFQATT and CDR2 SNEGSKA come from the germline V gene (reference sequence).

In its sample, this clonotype was seen a few times. CDR3 amino acids: CASRKTVTNEKLFF. The CDR3, as DNA: TGTGCCAGCCGAAAGACAGTGACGAATGAAAAACTGTTTTTT. The rearrangement uses TRBV12-3 or TRBV12-4 and TRBJ1-4, with a tentative D call TRBD1 (5 bases). This CDR3 has 14 residues. Trimming pared 8 bases from V and 5 bases from J, leaving 15 bases between.

This clonotype was detected a few times. This chain connects TRBV20-1 to TRBJ1-5, with a weak D call TRBD1 (6 bases). The CDR3 extends over 16 amino acids. Germline loops: CDR1 DFQATT, CDR2 SNEGSKA (reference sequence). Trimming removed 1 base at V and 5 bases at J, with 18 bases between. The CDR3 sequence: CSARGADSAPDQPQHF. The CDR3, as DNA: TGCAGTGCTAGAGGTGCGGACAGCGCCCCCGATCAGCCCCAGCATTTT.

The sample holds many counts of this clonotype. The rearrangement joins TRBV9 to TRBJ2-1, with no clear D. Trimming shortened V by 0 bases and J by 7 bases, and 14 bases separated the two germline ends. The germline V gene has CDR1 SGDLS and CDR2 YYNGEE. CDR3 length: 15 residues. The CDR3 coding sequence is TGTGCCAGCAGCGTAGAGCCAAATTGGGGTAATGAGCAGTTCTTC. It yields the protein CASSVEPNWGNEQFF.

This clonotype was found a few times. The rearrangement links TRBV9 to TRBJ1-6, with 7 nucleotides matching TRBD1. Germline values: CDR1 SGDLS, CDR2 YYNGEE. This CDR3 has 13 amino acids. Trimming cost V 2 bases and J 10 bases; bases outside gene matches: 3. CDR3 region: CASSVTGESPLHF. The CDR3, as DNA: TGTGCCAGCAGCGTTACAGGGGAATCACCCCTCCACTTT.